These 2 T cell receptor beta chains originate from one sample sequenced in a study of blood T cell repertoires in COVID-19. The method was immunoSEQ multiplex PCR; TCRdb's version includes in-frame clones alone and lacks a portion of them. Of around 120,000 clones listed, 69% are singletons. The material sequenced was peripheral blood. The receptors were gathered from a man older than 75 with acute or convalescent COVID-19.

This clone was seen at least ten times. The chain recombines TRBV7-2 with TRBJ1-4; 8 bases align to TRBD1. Germline CDR1 reads SGHTA; CDR2 reads FQGNSA. J lost 13 bases, V lost 5 bases, and 15 bases had no gene match. The CDR3 has 15 amino acids. This chain's CDR3 is CASSTTVGTGFGLFF. The DNA for the CDR3 is TGTGCCAGCAGCACCACCGTCGGGACAGGTTTCGGACTGTTTTTT.

V is TRBV6-5 and J is TRBJ2-3; TRBD2 agrees at 10 bases. V trimming: 3 bases; J trimming: 4 bases; junction bases outside the gene matches: 7. This CDR3 comprises 16 residues. The germline V gene has CDR1 MNHEY and CDR2 SVGAGI. In DNA, the CDR3 is TGTGCCAGCAGTTATTCCCCTAGCGGGAGTGCAGATACGCAGTATTTT. It codes for CASSYSPSGSADTQYF.